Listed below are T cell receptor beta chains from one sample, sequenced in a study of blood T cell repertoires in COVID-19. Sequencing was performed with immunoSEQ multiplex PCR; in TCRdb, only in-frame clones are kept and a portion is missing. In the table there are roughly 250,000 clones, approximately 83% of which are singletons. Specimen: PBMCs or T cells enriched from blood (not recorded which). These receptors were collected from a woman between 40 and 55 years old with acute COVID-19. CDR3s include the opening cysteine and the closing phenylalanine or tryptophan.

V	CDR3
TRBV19	CASSVTWTASNQPQHF
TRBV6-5	CASSYSWQGNEKLFF
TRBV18	CASSRSSDTDTQYF
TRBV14	CASSQGSIYNEQFF
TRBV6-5	CASSSSIDGYTF
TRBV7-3	CASSGTSGSHSSYNEQFF
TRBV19	CASSQGRNSGEQYF
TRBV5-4	CASSRGQSNTEAFF
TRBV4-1	CASSQDSEETQYF
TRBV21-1	CASSKAGTRDYEQYF
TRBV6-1	CASSERGWGRNYEQYF
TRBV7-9	CASTPGGANYGYTF
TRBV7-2	CASSLALYMETQYF
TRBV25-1	CASSDGTSGSTDEQFF
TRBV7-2	CASSLSGRIDTQYF
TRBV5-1	CASSLAGGNTIYF
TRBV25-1	CASSEYRSIKSSYNEQFF
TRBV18	CASSLSDRAGNEQFF
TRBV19	CASSNQGNYGYTF
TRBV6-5	CASSYFWDRFYGYTF
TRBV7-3	CASSLTANYGYTF
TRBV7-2	CASSFSSGRADTQYF
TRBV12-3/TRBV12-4	CASSYGTGGEAFF
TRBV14	CASSQLTGFNTEAFF
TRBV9	CASSEWGLAGGEQFF
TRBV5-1	CASSDLAYSYEQYF
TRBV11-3	CASSPSTGGGPPEAFF
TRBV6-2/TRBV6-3	CASSYSSSGRITYEQYF
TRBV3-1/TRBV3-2	CASSQEKGDRNTQYF
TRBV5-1	CASSLGLAGGPRTGELFF
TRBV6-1	CASSESMPSGVQETQYF
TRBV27	CASSPTPSGSGNEQFF
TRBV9	CASSAGQVPYEQYF
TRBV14	CASSHGEARISGELFF
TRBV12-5	CASGSPGRNQPQHF
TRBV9	CASSVGGSGSFNEQFF
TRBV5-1	CASSPGTGEYEQYF
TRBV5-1	CASSPVVGRATDTQYF
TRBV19	CASSIAGGNQPQHF
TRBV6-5	CASSYTPGRTGYTF
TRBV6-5	CASKSRTGGNQPQHF
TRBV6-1	CASSDGTGDAYGYTF
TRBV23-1	CASSKHKPGRGSGANVLTF
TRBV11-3	CASSLVGLYYNEQFF
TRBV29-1	CSVARTSGSYEQYF
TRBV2	CASSEAYNTEAFF
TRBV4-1	CASSLRVGLAANTGELFF
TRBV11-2	CASRRLAANTGELFF
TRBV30	CAWKRSSGNTIYF
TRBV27	CASSVLAGGIYNEQFF